A single sample is the source of the 11 T cell receptor beta chains below, sequenced in a study of control samples from healthy donors and cancer patients. The protocol was immunoSEQ multiplex PCR, while the TCRdb copy is restricted to in-frame clones and leaves out a portion. The sample yields roughly 160,000 clones, 96% seen once. The sample taken for sequencing was blood. Receptors were obtained from a woman in her 30s in good health.

This sequence joins TRBV28 and TRBJ1-2, with 9 bases aligning to TRBD1. Germline V gene sequence: CDR1 MDHEN, CDR2 SYDVKM. V lost 1 base to trimming and J lost 7 bases; unmatched junction nucleotides: 4. CDR3 length equals 14 residues. CDR3 sequence (DNA): TGTGCCAGCAGTTTATTGGGGACAGGGTTTGGCTACACCTTC. Translated, it gives CASSLLGTGFGYTF.

This chain connects TRBV9 to TRBJ2-1; 7 bases are a match to TRBD1. The V and J ends lost 3 bases and 2 bases, in that order; junction bases with no gene match: 5. CDR3 length: 15 residues. Germline loops: CDR1 SGDLS, CDR2 YYNGEE. The DNA of the CDR3 is TGTGCCAGCAGCGGAAAGGGGGCTACCTACAATGAGCAGTTCTTC. It translates to CASSGKGATYNEQFF.

J is TRBJ1-1 and V is TRBV5-1; D unresolved. The V gene's germline CDR1 is SGHRS and CDR2 YFSETQ. V was pared by 2 bases and J by 4 bases, with 6 bases between. This CDR3 has 12 residues. The CDR3: CASSLGSTEAFF. In DNA, the CDR3 is TGCGCCAGCAGCTTAGGGAGCACTGAAGCTTTCTTT.

The V call is TRBV7-9, the J call TRBJ2-6; D unclear. Germline V gene data show CDR1 as SEHNR and CDR2 as FQNEAQ (reference sequence). The CDR3 is 16 residues long. Between the trimmed V and J ends, which lost 5 bases and 0 bases, there was a span of 11 bases. CDR3 coding DNA: TGTGCCAGCAGCCCGGGCAGGTACTCTGGGGCCAACGTCCTGACTTTC. It translates to CASSPGRYSGANVLTF.

This chain links TRBV12-3 or TRBV12-4 with TRBJ2-5; D unclear. This CDR3 region has 13 residues. V dropped 3 bases and J dropped 7 bases, with 12 bases sitting between them. The CDR3 coding sequence is TGTGCCAGCAGTTTGGGTGGGATTGGGACCCAGTACTTC. Translated, it gives CASSLGGIGTQYF.

J is TRBJ2-3 and V is TRBV19, with D tentatively TRBD2 (7 bases). Germline V gene lookup returns CDR1 LNHDA and CDR2 SQIVND (reference sequence). V lost 5 bases to trimming and J lost 4 bases, with 16 bases between them. This CDR3 has 15 amino acids. CDR3 nucleotide sequence: TGTGCCAGTAGTCATCCGGGGGGCGCAGCAGATACGCAGTATTTT. Translated, it gives CASSHPGGAADTQYF.

The chain joins TRBV19 to TRBJ2-5; D possibly matches TRBD1 or TRBD2 (5 bases each). Germline V gene lookup returns CDR1 LNHDA and CDR2 SQIVND (reference sequence). This CDR3 has 16 residues. V was cut by 3 bases and J by 4 bases, with 18 bases left in between. The chain's CDR3 is CASSIGTAREAETQYF. CDR3 bases: TGTGCCAGTAGTATTGGGACGGCAAGGGAAGCAGAGACCCAGTACTTC.

This clone was found a few times. V is TRBV5-4 and J is TRBJ2-3; D gene uncertain. The CDR3 spans 12 residues. From germline, CDR1 is SGHNT and CDR2 YYREEE (reference sequence). Trimming took off 3 bases at V and 2 bases at J, with 4 bases between the two ends. CDR3 bases: TGTGCCAGCAGCTCTTACACAGATACGCAGTATTTT. Its protein is CASSSYTDTQYF.

The V gene is TRBV28, the J gene TRBJ1-5; a weak D match, TRBD1 (6 bases). CDR3 length: 14 amino acids. Between the trimmed V and J ends, which lost 5 bases and 6 bases, there was a span of 14 bases. CDR1 MDHEN and CDR2 SYDVKM come from the germline V gene. CDR3: CASSQQGWGQPQHF. The CDR3 bases are TGTGCCAGCAGTCAACAGGGATGGGGTCAGCCCCAGCATTTT.

The V gene is TRBV27, the J gene TRBJ2-7; TRBD1 matches at 7 bases. The germline gives CDR1 MNHEY, CDR2 SMNVEV (reference sequence). This CDR3 spans 13 amino acids. The trim removed 5 bases at V and 3 bases at J, leaving 4 bases unmatched. CDR3 amino acids: CASSHRGSYEQYF. The CDR3 DNA follows: TGTGCCAGCAGTCACAGGGGCAGCTACGAGCAGTACTTC.

The chain couples TRBV28 to TRBJ2-2; tentatively, D is TRBD2 (5 bases). Germline V gene sequence: CDR1 MDHEN, CDR2 SYDVKM. V gave up 2 bases and J gave up 5 bases, with 6 bases separating them. The CDR3 runs to 13 residues. Here the CDR3 DNA reads TGTGCCAGCAGTTTACGGGGAACCGGGGAGCTGTTTTTT. Protein: CASSLRGTGELFF.